This T cell receptor (beta chain) was obtained from a study of Ad26.COV2.S vaccination and SARS-CoV-2 variants. A single count supports this clone. Only in-frame clones appear in the TCRdb table, and some are missing; sequencing was by immunoSEQ multiplex PCR. The table shows fewer than 400,000 clones, with around 89% occurring only once. Treatment reported: about 20 received Ad26.COV2.S at low or high dose, single or two shots; a few received placebo; per-sample allocation not given. Sampling was done on day 63 after the first vaccine or placebo injection. Its platform was an Ad26 vector, and its expressed antigen was Wuhan-strain SARS-CoV-2 spike. There are 14 residues in the CDR3. Germline CDR1 and CDR2: MDHEN and SYDVKM. V gave up 5 bases and J gave up 3 bases, with 12 bases separating them.

Here the sequenced sample was peripheral blood, taken in a trial of Ad26.COV2.S vaccine versus placebo. The receptor comes from a person between 18 and 60 years old who received the Ad26.COV2.S COVID-19 vaccine or a placebo. The gene calls are TRBV28 and TRBJ2-3; D is undetermined. In nucleotides, the CDR3 is TGTGCCAGCAGTCCAGCAATTTGGACAGATACGCAGTATTTT. Amino acids: CASSPAIWTDTQYF.